There are many counts of the clone carrying this T cell receptor (beta chain). Antigen: not known. The source of the sample is a study of T cells in Graves' hyperthyroidism and ophthalmopathy. Findings and caveats of the study: Ophthalmopathy was distinguished from stable hyperthyroidism by 13 V-J signatures. Peripheral blood also featured most of the thyroid clonotypes expanded above 0.001.

Absence of ophthalmopathy progression within 18 months defined stable Graves' hyperthyroidism. Amplification of TCR beta CDR3 regions was performed using RNA transcripts as template. First-round RT-PCR of the TCR CDR3 relied on the HTBI primer set. TCRdb reprocessed the multiplex PCR reads with MiXCR, giving one entry per CDR3 protein. The data show a few hundred thousand distinct CDR3 sequences, with about 15% seen just once and 32% held by the top ten. The V and J ends lost 6 bases and 0 bases, in that order; junction bases with no gene match: 8. The CDR3 consists of 16 residues. Looked up from germline, CDR1 is MDHEN and CDR2 is SYDVKM.

This sequence was found in a woman aged 30 to 39 with Graves' hyperthyroidism. The chain employs TRBV28 and TRBJ2-1; 7 bases map to TRBD2. Sequences were obtained from blood. CDR3 region: CASRAGRQSSYNEQFF. CDR3 DNA sequence: TGTGCCAGCAGAGCGGGACGGCAAAGCTCCTACAATGAGCAGTTCTTC.